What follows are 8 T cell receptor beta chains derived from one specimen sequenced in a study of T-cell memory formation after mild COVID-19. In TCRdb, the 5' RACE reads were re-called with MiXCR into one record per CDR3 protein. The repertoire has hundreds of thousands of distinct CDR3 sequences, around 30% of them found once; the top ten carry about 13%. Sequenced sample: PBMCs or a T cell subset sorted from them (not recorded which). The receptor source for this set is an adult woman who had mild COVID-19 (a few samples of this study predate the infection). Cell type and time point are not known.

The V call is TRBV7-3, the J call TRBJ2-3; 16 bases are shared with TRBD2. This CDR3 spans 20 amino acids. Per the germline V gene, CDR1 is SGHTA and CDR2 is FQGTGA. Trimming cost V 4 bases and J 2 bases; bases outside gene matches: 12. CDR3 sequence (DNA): TGTGCCAGCAGCTCCAGTCCCGGGACTAGCGGGAGGGCGGACACAGATACGCAGTATTTT. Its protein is CASSSSPGTSGRADTDTQYF.

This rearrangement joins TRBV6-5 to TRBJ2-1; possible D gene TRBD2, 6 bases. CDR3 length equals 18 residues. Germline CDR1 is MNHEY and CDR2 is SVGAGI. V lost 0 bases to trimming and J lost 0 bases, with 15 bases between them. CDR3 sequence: CASSYSRLGFSSYNEQFF. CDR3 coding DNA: TGTGCCAGCAGTTACTCGAGACTAGGATTCAGCTCCTACAATGAGCAGTTCTTC.

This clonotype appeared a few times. CDR3 DNA: TGCAGCGTCGACAGTTATGAGACCCAGTACTTC. It specifies CSVDSYETQYF. The V gene is TRBV29-1, the J gene TRBJ2-5; a possible D gene is TRBD1 (5 bases). Germline CDR1 SQVTM, CDR2 ANQGSEA. Trimming removed 6 bases at V and 5 bases at J, with 10 bases between. This CDR3 has 11 residues. Combining the CDR3 with reference TRBV29-1 and TRBJ2-5 gives the whole variable domain SAVISQKPSRDICQRGTSLTIQCQVDSQVTMMFWYRQQPGQSLTLIATANQGSEATYESGFVIDKFPISRPNLTFSTLTVSNMSPEDSSIYLCSVDSYETQYFGPGTRLLVL.

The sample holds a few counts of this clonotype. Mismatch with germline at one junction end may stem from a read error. CDR3 residues: CASSYSDRVVLNF. In DNA form, the CDR3 reads TGTGCCAGCAGTTACTCGGACAGGGTTGTATTGAATTTT. The chain employs TRBV6-5 and TRBJ2-3, with TRBD1 identical over 8 bases. Per the germline V gene, CDR1 is MNHEY and CDR2 is SVGAGI. This CDR3 region has 13 residues.

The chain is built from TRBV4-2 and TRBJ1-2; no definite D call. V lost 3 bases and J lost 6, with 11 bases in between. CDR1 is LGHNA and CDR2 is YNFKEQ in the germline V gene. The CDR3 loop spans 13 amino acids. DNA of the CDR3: TGTGCCAGCAGCCAGGGCCTTGACGATGGCTACACCTTC. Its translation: CASSQGLDDGYTF.

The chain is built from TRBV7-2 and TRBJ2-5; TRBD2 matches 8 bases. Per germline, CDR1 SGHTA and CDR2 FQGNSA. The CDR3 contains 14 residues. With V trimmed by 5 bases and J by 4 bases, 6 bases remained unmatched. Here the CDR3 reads CASSPRTSPETQYF. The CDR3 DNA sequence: TGTGCCAGCAGCCCGAGGACTAGCCCAGAGACCCAGTACTTC.

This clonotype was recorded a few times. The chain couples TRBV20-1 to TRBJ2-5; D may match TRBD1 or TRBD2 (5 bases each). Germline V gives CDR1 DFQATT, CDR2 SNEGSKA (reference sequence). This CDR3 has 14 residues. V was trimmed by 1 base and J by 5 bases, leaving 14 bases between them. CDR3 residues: CSARAGAGRETQYF. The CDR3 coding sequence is TGCAGTGCTAGAGCCGGGGCAGGGCGGGAGACCCAGTACTTC.

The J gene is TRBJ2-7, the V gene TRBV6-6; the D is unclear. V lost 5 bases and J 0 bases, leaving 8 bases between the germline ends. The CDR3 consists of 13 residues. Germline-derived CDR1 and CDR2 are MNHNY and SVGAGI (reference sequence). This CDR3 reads CASSTQVSYEQYF. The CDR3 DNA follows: TGTGCCAGCAGTACTCAGGTCTCCTACGAGCAGTACTTC.